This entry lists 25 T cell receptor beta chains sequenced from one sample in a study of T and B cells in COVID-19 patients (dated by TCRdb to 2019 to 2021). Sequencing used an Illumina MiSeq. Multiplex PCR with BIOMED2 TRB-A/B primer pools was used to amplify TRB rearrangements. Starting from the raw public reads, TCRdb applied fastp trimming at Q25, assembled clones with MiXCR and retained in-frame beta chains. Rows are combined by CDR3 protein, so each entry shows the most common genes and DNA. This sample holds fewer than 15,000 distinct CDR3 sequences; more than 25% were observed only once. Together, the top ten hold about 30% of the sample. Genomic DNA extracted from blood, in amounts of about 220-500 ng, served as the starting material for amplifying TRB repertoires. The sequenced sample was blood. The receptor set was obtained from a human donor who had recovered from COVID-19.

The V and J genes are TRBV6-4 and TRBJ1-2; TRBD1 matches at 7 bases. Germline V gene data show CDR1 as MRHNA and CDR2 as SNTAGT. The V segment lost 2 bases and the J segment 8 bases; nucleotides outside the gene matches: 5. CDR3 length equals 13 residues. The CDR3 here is CASSDTGTDGYTF. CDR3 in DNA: TGTGCCAGCAGTGACACCGGGACAGACGGCTACACCTTC.

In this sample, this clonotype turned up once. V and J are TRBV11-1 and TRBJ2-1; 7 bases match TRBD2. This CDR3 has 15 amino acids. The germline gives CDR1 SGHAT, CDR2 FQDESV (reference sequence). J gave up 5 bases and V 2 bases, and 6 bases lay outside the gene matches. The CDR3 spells CASSLPGGGDNEQFF. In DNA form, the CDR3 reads TGTGCCAGCAGCTTACCTGGCGGGGGAGACAATGAGCAGTTCTTC.

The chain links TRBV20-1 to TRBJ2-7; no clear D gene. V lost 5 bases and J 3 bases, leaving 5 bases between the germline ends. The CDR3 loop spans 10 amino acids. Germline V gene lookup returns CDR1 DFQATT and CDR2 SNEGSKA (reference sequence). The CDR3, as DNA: TGCAGTGCTGAAGTCTACGAGCAGTACTTC. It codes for CSAEVYEQYF.

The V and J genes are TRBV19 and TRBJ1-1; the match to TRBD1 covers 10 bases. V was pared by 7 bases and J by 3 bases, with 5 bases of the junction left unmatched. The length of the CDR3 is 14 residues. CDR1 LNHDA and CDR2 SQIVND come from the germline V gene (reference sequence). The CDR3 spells CASKFGQGDTEAFF. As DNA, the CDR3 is TGTGCCAGTAAGTTCGGACAGGGGGACACTGAAGCTTTCTTT.

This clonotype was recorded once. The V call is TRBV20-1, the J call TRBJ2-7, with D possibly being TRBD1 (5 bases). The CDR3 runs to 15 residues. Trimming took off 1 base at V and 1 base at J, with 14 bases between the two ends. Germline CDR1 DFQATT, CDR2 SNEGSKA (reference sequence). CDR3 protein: CSARGIQETSYEQYF. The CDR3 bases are TGCAGTGCTAGAGGTATACAGGAGACATCCTACGAGCAGTACTTC.

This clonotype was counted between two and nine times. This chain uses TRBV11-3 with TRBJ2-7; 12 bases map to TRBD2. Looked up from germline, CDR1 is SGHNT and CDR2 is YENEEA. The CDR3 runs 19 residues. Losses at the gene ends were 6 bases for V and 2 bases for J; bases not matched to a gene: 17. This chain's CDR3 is CASSLTASGLAGPAYEQYF. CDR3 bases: TGTGCCAGCAGTTTGACAGCCTCCGGACTAGCGGGGCCTGCCTACGAGCAGTACTTC.

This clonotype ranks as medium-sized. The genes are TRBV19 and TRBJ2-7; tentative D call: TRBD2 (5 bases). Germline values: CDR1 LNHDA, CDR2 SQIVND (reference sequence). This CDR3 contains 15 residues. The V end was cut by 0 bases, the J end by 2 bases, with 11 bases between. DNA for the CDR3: TGTGCCAGTAGTATAGAAAGGGAGCCGGCCTACGAGCAGTACTTC. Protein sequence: CASSIEREPAYEQYF. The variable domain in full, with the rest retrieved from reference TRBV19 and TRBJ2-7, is DGGITQSPKYLFRKEGQNVTLSCEQNLNHDAMYWYRQDPGQGLRLIYYSQIVNDFQKGDIAEGYSVSREKKESFPLTVTSAQKNPTAFYLCASSIEREPAYEQYFGPGTRLTVT.

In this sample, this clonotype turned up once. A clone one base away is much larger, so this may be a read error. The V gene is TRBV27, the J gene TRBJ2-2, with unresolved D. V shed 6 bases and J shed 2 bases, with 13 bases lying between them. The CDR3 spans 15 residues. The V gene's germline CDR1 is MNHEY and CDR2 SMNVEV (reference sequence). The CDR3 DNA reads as TGTGCCAGCAGCGGGCTAAGTCCTAACACCGGGGAGCTGTTTTTT. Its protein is CASSGLSPNTGELFF.

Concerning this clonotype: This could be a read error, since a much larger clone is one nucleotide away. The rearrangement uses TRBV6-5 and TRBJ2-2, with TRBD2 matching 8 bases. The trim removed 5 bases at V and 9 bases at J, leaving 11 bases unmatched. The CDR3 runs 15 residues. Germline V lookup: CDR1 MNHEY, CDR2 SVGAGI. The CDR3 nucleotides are TGTGCCAGCAGTGAACCGGGACTAGTGGTGAGGGAGCTGTTTTTT. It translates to CASSEPGLVVRELFF.

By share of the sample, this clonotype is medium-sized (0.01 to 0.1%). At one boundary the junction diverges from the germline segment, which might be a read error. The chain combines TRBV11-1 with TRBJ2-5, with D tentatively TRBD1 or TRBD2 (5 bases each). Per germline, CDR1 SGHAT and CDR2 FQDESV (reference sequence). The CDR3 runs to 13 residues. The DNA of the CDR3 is TGTGCCAGCAGCACCACAGTGGGGGAGAGCCAGTACTTC. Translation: CASSTTVGESQYF.

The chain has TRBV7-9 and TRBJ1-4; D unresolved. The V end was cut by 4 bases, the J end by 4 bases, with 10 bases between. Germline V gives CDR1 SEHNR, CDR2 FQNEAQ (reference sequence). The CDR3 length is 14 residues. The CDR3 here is CASSSRSYNEKLFF. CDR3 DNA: TGTGCCAGCAGCTCCAGGAGTTATAATGAAAAACTGTTTTTT.

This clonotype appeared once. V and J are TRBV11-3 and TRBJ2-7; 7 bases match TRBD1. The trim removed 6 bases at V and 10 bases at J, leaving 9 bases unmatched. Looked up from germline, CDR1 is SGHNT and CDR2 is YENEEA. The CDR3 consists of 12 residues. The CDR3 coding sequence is TGTGCCAGCAGTTTGGCAGGGGGTAATCAGTACTTC. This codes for CASSLAGGNQYF.

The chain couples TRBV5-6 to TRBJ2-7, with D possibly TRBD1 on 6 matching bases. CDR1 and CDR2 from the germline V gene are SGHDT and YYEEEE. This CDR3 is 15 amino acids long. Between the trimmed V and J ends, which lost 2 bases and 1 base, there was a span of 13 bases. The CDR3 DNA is TGTGCCAGCAGCTTCAGGGGCCCCGGTTCCTACGAGCAGTACGTC. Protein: CASSFRGPGSYEQYV.

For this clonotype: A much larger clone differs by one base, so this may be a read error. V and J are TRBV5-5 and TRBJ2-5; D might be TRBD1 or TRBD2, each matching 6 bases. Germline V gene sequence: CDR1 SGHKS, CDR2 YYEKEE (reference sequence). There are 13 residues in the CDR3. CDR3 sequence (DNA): TGTGCCAGCAGCTTTCGGGGGCAAGAGTCCCAGTACTTC. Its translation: CASSFRGQESQYF.

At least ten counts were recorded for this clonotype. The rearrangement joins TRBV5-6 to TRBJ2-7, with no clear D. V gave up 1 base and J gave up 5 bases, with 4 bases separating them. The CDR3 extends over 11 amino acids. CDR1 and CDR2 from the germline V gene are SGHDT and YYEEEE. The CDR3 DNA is TGTGCCAGCAGCTTGACCCACGAGCAGTACTTC. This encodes CASSLTHEQYF.

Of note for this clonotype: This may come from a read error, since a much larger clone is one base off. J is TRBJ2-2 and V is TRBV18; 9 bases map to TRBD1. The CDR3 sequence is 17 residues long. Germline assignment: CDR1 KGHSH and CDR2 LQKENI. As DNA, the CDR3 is TGTGTCAGCTCAAGCCTAACAGGGGGCCAGAACACCGGGGAGCTGTTTTTT. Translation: CVSSSLTGGQNTGELFF.

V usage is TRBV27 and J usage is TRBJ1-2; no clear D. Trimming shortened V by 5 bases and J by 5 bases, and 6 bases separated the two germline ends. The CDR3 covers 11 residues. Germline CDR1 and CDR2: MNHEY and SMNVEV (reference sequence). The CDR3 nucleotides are TGTGCCAGCAGTGGACGGTATGGCTACACCTTC. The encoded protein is CASSGRYGYTF.

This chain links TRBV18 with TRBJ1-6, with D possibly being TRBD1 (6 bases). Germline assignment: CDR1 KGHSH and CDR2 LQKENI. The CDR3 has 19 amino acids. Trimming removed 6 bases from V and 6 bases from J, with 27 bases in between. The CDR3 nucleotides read TGTGCCAGCTCTCAATTCAGGGACACCCTAGTCGGAAGTAATTCACCCCTCCACTTT. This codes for CASSQFRDTLVGSNSPLHF. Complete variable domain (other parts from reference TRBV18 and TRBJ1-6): NAGVMQNPRHLVRRRGQEARLRCSPMKGHSHVYWYRQLPEEGLKFMVYLQKENIIDESGMPKERFSAEFPKEGPSILRIQQVVRGDSAAYFCASSQFRDTLVGSNSPLHFGNGTRLTVT.

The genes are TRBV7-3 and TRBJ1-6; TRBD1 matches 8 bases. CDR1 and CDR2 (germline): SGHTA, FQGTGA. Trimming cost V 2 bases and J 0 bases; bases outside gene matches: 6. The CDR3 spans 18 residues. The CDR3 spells CASSLGQGASSYNSPLHF. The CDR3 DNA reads TGTGCCAGCAGCTTAGGACAGGGCGCGAGCTCCTATAATTCACCCCTCCACTTT.

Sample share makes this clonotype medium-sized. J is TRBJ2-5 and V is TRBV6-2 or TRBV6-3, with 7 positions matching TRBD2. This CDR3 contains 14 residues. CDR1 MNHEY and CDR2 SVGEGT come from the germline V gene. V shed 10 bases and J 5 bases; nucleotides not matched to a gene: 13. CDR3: CATSQRVGGETQYF. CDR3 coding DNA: TGTGCCACCTCCCAGCGGGTGGGAGGGGAGACCCAGTACTTC.

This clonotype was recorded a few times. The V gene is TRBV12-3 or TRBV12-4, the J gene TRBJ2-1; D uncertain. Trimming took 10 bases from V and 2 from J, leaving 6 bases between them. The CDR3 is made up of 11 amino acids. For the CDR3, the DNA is TGTGCCACCCTAGCCTACAATGAGCAGTTCTTC. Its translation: CATLAYNEQFF.

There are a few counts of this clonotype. The CDR3 DNA is TGTGCCAGCAATGACAGGGGGTCGATTCTCTACTATGGCTACACCTTC. Translation gives CASNDRGSILYYGYTF. The chain combines TRBV5-4 with TRBJ1-2; 9 bases agree with TRBD1. CDR3 length equals 16 residues. Germline V gene sequence: CDR1 SGHNT, CDR2 YYREEE (reference sequence). V was clipped by 6 bases and J by 3 bases; unmatched bases: 12.

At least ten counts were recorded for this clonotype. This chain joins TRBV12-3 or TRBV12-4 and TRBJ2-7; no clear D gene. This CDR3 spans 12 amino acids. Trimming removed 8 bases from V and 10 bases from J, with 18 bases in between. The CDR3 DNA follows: TGTGCCAGCCAAAGTAGTGCGACGCGACAGTACTTC. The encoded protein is CASQSSATRQYF.

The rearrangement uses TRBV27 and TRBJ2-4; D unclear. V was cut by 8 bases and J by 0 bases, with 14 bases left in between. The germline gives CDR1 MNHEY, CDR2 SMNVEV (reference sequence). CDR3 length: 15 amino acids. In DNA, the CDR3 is TGTGCCAGCGGGAACCCAAGATTAGCCAAAAACATTCAGTACTTC. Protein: CASGNPRLAKNIQYF.

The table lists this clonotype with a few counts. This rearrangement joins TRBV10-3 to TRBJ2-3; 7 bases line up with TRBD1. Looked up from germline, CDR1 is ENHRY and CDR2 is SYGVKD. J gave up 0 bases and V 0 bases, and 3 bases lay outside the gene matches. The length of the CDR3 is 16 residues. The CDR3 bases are TGTGCCATCAGTGAGTCAACAGGGGCTAGCACAGATACGCAGTATTTT. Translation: CAISESTGASTDTQYF.